Sequencing of this TCR beta chain was carried out in a study of technical replicates of blood from four donors. Sequenced by immunoSEQ multiplex PCR; TCRdb stores in-frame clones only, minus some. The table includes 91,000 or so clones, over 85% detected once. The length of the CDR3 is 16 residues. V lost 5 bases, J lost 5 bases, and 7 bases stayed unmatched. Germline loops: CDR1 MNHEY, CDR2 SMNVEV (reference sequence). Source material: T cells isolated from PBMCs. The TCR sequence derives from a human donor in good health. The chain carries TRBV27 and TRBJ2-2; 11 bases fit TRBD1. In DNA form, the CDR3 reads TGTGCCAGCAGTGGGGGGACAGGGGGGTGGACCGGGGAGCTGTTTTTT. It codes for CASSGGTGGWTGELFF.